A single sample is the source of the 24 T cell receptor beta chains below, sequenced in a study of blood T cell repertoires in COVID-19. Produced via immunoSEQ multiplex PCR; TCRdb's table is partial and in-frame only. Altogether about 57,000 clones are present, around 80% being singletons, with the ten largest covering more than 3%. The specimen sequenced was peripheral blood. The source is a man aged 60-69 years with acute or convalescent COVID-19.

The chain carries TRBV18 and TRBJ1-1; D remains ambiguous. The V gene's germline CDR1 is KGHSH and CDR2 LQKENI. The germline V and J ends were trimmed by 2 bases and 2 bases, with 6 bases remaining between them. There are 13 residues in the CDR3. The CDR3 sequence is CASSPGPNTEAFF. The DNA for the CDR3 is TGTGCCAGCTCACCAGGCCCTAACACTGAAGCTTTCTTT.

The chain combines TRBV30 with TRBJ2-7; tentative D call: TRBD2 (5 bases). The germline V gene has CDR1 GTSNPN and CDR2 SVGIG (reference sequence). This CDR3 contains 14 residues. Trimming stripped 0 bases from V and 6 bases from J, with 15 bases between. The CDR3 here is CAWSVPSRGSEQYF. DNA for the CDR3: TGTGCCTGGAGTGTACCGTCTCGAGGGAGCGAGCAGTACTTC.

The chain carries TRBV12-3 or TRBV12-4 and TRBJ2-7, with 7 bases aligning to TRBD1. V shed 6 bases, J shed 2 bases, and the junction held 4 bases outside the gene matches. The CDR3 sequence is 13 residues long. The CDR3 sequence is CASSPDRAYEQYF. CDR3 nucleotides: TGTGCCAGCAGCCCCGACAGGGCCTACGAGCAGTACTTC.

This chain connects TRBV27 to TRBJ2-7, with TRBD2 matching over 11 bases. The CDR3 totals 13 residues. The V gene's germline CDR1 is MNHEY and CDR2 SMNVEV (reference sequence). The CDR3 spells CSIAGGVTREQYF. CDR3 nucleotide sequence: TGTTCCATAGCGGGAGGGGTGACTCGCGAGCAGTACTTC.

The CDR3 nucleotides read TGTGCCAGCAGCCGGGGACAATTATCCAATGAGCAGTTCTTC. Protein: CASSRGQLSNEQFF. The rearrangement joins TRBV11-2 to TRBJ2-1; weak D call: TRBD1 (6 bases). Germline CDR1 reads SGHAT; CDR2 reads FQNNGV. The V end was cut by 5 bases, the J end by 6 bases, with 14 bases between. The CDR3 spans 14 residues.

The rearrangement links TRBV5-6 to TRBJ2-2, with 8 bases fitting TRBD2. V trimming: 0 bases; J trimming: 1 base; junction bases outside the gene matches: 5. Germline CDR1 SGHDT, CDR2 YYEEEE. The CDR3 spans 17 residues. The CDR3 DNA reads TGTGCCAGCAGCTTGGGGAGACTAGCGAGGAACACCGGGGAGCTGTTTTTT. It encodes CASSLGRLARNTGELFF.

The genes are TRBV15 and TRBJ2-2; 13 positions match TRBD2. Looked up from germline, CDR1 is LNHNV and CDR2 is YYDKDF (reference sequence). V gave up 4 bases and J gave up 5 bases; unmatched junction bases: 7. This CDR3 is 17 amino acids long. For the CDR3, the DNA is TGTGCCACCAGCACCCGACTAGCGGGAGGCCGAACCGGGGAGCTGTTTTTT. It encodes CATSTRLAGGRTGELFF.

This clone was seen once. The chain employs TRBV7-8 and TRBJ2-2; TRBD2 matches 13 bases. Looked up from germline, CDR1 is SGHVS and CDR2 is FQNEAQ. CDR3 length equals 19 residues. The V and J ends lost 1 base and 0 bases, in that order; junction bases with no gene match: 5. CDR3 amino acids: CASSLGRTSGSANTGELFF. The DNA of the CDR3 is TGTGCCAGCAGCTTAGGCCGGACTAGCGGGAGTGCGAACACCGGGGAGCTGTTTTTT.

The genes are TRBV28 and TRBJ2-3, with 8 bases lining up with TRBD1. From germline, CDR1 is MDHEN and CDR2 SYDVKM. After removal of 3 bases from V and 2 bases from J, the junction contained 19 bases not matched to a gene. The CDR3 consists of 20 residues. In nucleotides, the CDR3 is TGTGCCAGCAGTTTCCCCGGGACAGGTCTTTTTGGGGGCCTCACAGATACGCAGTATTTT. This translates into CASSFPGTGLFGGLTDTQYF.

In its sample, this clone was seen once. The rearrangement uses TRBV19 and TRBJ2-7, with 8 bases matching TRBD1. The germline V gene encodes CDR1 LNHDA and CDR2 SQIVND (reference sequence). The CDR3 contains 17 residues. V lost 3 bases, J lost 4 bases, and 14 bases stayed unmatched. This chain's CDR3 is CASSIILTKTGEYEQYF. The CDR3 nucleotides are TGTGCCAGTAGTATTATCCTCACAAAGACAGGGGAATACGAGCAGTACTTC.

The CDR3 protein is CASSLDRGRYGYTF. The CDR3 DNA follows: TGTGCCAGTAGTCTGGACAGGGGTAGGTATGGCTACACCTTC. The rearrangement joins TRBV19 to TRBJ1-2; TRBD1 matches 9 bases. From germline, CDR1 is LNHDA and CDR2 SQIVND (reference sequence). Losses at the gene ends were 5 bases for V and 5 bases for J; bases not matched to a gene: 6. This CDR3 has 14 residues.

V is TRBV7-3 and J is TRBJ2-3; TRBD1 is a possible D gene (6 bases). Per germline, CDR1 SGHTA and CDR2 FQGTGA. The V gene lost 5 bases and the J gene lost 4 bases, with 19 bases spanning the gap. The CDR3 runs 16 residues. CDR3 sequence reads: CASSPNREIGSDTQYF. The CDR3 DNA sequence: TGTGCCAGCAGCCCAAACAGGGAGATCGGGTCAGATACGCAGTATTTT.

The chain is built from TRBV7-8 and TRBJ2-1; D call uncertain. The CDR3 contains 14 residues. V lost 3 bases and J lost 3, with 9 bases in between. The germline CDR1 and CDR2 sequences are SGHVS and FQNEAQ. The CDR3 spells CASSLRTDYNEQFF. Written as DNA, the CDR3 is TGTGCCAGCAGCTTGCGCACAGACTACAATGAGCAGTTCTTC.

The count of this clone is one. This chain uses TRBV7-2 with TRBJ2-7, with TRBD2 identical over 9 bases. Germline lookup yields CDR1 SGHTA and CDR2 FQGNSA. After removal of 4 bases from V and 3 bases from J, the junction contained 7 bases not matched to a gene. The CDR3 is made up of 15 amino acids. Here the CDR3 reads CASSSWTSDFYEQYF. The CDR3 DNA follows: TGTGCCAGCAGCTCCTGGACTAGCGATTTCTACGAGCAGTACTTC.

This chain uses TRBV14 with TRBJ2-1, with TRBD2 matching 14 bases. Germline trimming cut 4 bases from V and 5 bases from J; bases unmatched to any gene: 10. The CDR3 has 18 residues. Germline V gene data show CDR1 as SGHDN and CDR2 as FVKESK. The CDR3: CASSRRTSGRHTDNEQFF. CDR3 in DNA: TGTGCCAGCAGCCGGAGGACTAGCGGGAGGCACACCGACAATGAGCAGTTCTTC.

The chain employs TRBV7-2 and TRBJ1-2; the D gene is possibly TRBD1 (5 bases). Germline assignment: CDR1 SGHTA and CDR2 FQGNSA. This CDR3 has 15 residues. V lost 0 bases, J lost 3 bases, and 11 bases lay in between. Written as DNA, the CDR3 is TGTGCCAGCAGCTTAGCCGGGCAAGGGGACTATGGCTACACCTTC. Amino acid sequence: CASSLAGQGDYGYTF.

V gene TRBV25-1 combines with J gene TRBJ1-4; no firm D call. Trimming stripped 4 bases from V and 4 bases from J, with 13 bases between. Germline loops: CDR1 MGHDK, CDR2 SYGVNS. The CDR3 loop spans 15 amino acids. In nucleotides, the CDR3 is TGTGCCAGCAGTGTGCCATCTCGGAGTAATGAAAAACTGTTTTTT. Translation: CASSVPSRSNEKLFF.

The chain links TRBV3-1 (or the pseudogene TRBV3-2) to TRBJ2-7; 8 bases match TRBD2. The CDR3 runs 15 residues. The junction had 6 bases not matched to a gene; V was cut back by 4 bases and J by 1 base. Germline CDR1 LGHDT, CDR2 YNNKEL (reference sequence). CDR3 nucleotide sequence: TGTGCCAGCAGCCTCGGGGGGGGTCTATCCTACGAGCAGTACTTC. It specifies CASSLGGGLSYEQYF.

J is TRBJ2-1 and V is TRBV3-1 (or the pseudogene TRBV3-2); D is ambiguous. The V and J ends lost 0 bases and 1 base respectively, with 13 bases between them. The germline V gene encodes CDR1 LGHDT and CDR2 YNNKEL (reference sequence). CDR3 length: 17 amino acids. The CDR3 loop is CASSQDRSPISYNEQFF. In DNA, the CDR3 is TGTGCCAGCAGCCAAGATCGTAGCCCGATTTCCTACAATGAGCAGTTCTTC.

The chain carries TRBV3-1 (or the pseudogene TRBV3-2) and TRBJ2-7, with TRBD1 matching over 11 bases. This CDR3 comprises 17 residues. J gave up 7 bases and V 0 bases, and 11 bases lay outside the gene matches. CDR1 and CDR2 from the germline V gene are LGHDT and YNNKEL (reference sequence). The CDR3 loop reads CASSQEIWKGTGGEQYF. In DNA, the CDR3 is TGTGCCAGCAGCCAAGAAATCTGGAAAGGGACAGGGGGTGAGCAGTACTTC.

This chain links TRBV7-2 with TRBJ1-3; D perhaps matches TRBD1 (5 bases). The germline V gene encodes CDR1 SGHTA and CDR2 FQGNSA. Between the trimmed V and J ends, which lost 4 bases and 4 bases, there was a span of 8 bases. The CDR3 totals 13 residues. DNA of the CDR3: TGTGCCAGCAGCTCCCGGGGGGGAAACACCATATATTTT. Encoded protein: CASSSRGGNTIYF.

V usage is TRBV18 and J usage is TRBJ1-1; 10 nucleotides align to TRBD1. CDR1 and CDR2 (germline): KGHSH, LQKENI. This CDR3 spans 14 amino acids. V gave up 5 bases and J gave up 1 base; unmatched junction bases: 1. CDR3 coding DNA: TGTGCCAGCTCAGGGGACAGGGGGAACACTGAAGCTTTCTTT. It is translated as CASSGDRGNTEAFF.

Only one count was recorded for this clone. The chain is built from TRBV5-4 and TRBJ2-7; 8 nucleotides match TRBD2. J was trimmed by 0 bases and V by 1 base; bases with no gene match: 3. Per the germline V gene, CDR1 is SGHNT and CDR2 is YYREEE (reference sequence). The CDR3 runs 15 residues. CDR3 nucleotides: TGTGCCAGCAGCTTGTCGAGCGGGAGCTCCTACGAGCAGTACTTC. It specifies CASSLSSGSSYEQYF.

The CDR3: CASSPPGGGNTEAFF. The CDR3 coding sequence is TGTGCCAGCAGCCCTCCGGGGGGGGGCAACACTGAAGCTTTCTTT. The chain couples TRBV7-2 to TRBJ1-1; perhaps TRBD1 as D (6 bases). V shed 5 bases and J shed 2 bases, with 15 bases lying between them. Germline assignment: CDR1 SGHTA and CDR2 FQGNSA. The CDR3 is 15 amino acids.